One sample yielded the 21 T cell receptor beta chains listed below, sequenced in a study of T cell responses to AZD1222 COVID-19 vaccine. Sequencing used immunoSEQ multiplex PCR; TCRdb keeps in-frame clones, though not all of them. Of more than 110,000 clones listed, under 95% are singletons. The specimen comprised peripheral blood, sampled on day 0 of AZD1222 vaccination. These TCRs come from an adult in good health.

This clone was detected only once. V usage is TRBV5-1 and J usage is TRBJ2-5, with D possibly matching TRBD2 (5 bases). Trimming stripped 3 bases from V and 2 bases from J, with 11 bases between. This CDR3 is 14 amino acids long. CDR1 is SGHRS and CDR2 is YFSETQ in the germline V gene. The CDR3: CASSSGTVQETQYF. The DNA of the CDR3 is TGCGCCAGCAGCTCGGGAACAGTACAAGAGACCCAGTACTTC.

The gene calls are TRBV5-6 and TRBJ2-1; D gene unclear. In germline, CDR1 is SGHDT, CDR2 YYEEEE. The length of the CDR3 is 16 residues. The V end lost 4 bases, the J end lost 4 bases, and 18 bases lay between the germline ends. The CDR3 region has the DNA TGTGCCAGCAGCCAATATCAGGCAGTAGTTTACAATGAGCAGTTCTTC. Translation: CASSQYQAVVYNEQFF.

The V gene is TRBV27, the J gene TRBJ2-7, with D maybe TRBD1 (6 bases). CDR1 and CDR2 from the germline V gene are MNHEY and SMNVEV (reference sequence). The V and J ends lost 0 bases and 3 bases respectively, with 9 bases between them. The CDR3 is made up of 14 amino acids. The CDR3 DNA reads as TGTGCCAGCAGTTTATCGAAAGGGGGCTACGAGCAGTACTTC. Amino acid sequence: CASSLSKGGYEQYF.

The chain couples TRBV27 to TRBJ1-4, with D unclear. The germline V and J ends were trimmed by 6 bases and 7 bases, with 18 bases remaining between them. The CDR3 sequence is 15 residues long. Per germline, CDR1 MNHEY and CDR2 SMNVEV (reference sequence). CDR3 region: CASRPREFQGEKLFF. As DNA, the CDR3 is TGTGCCAGCAGGCCTAGGGAATTTCAAGGTGAAAAACTGTTTTTT. Looking up the rest from reference TRBV27 and TRBJ1-4 gives the full variable domain: EAQVTQNPRYLITVTGKKLTVTCSQNMNHEYMSWYRQDPGLGLRQIYYSMNVEVTDKGDVPEGYKVSRKEKRNFPLILESPSPNQTSLYFCASRPREFQGEKLFFGSGTQLSVL.

This chain uses TRBV4-1 with TRBJ1-2; 9 bases line up with TRBD1. The germline gives CDR1 MGHRA, CDR2 YSYEKL. With V trimmed by 4 bases and J by 6 bases, 9 bases remained unmatched. The CDR3 spans 15 residues. In DNA form, the CDR3 reads TGCGCCAGCAGCCCGCGGACAGGGGAAAGAAATGGCTACACCTTC. Translating gives CASSPRTGERNGYTF.

The V and J genes are TRBV24-1 and TRBJ1-1; no clear D gene. CDR1 and CDR2 (germline): KGHDR, SFDVKD. V was clipped by 4 bases and J by 1 base, with 12 bases between them. This CDR3 has 15 residues. The CDR3 region is CATSDGGFTNTEAFF. CDR3 bases: TGTGCCACCAGTGACGGCGGGTTTACGAACACTGAAGCTTTCTTT.

The chain recombines TRBV27 with TRBJ2-3; no definite D call. V lost 5 bases and J lost 0, with 12 bases in between. The CDR3 has 15 amino acids. The germline V gene has CDR1 MNHEY and CDR2 SMNVEV (reference sequence). The CDR3 nucleotides are TGTGCCAGCAGTCCCCAAGTCCACAGCACAGATACGCAGTATTTT. It codes for CASSPQVHSTDTQYF.

The genes are TRBV27 and TRBJ1-2, with 8 bases aligning to TRBD1. Trimming took 5 bases from V and 5 from J; bases not matched to a gene: 19. The CDR3 has 18 residues. In germline, CDR1 is MNHEY, CDR2 SMNVEV (reference sequence). The CDR3 is CASSPPGAGGDLGYGYTF. The CDR3 coding sequence is TGTGCCAGCAGTCCCCCCGGGGCAGGGGGCGATCTAGGGTATGGCTACACCTTC.

The V call is TRBV4-1, the J call TRBJ2-7; 9 positions match TRBD1. The J segment lost 1 base and the V segment lost 1 base, leaving 8 bases of the junction unmatched. In germline, CDR1 is MGHRA, CDR2 YSYEKL. The CDR3 consists of 17 residues. CDR3 residues: CASSQVAAQGASYEQYF. CDR3 coding DNA: TGCGCCAGCAGCCAAGTGGCGGCACAGGGGGCATCCTACGAGCAGTACTTC.

J is TRBJ2-7 and V is TRBV19; the match to TRBD1 covers 10 bases. Germline CDR1 LNHDA, CDR2 SQIVND (reference sequence). The CDR3 covers 15 residues. The junction had 4 bases not matched to a gene; V was cut back by 3 bases and J by 2 bases. The CDR3 spells CASSIGTGAPYEQYF. The CDR3 nucleotides are TGTGCCAGTAGTATTGGGACAGGGGCCCCCTACGAGCAGTACTTC.

This rearrangement joins TRBV7-2 to TRBJ2-7; the D gene is possibly TRBD2 (6 bases). V was pared by 3 bases and J by 0 bases, with 12 bases between. CDR1 is SGHTA, CDR2 FQGNSA, per germline. The CDR3 loop spans 15 amino acids. The chain's CDR3 is CASSFVADHSYEQYF. The CDR3 DNA reads TGTGCCAGCAGCTTTGTAGCGGATCACTCCTACGAGCAGTACTTC.

The rearrangement links TRBV2 to TRBJ1-6, with no clear D. Germline CDR1 SNHLY, CDR2 FYNNEI. The CDR3 is made up of 13 amino acids. V dropped 6 bases and J dropped 5 bases, with 8 bases sitting between them. The CDR3 loop reads CASSTIHNSPLHF. The CDR3 region has the DNA TGTGCCAGCAGCACAATTCATAATTCACCCCTCCACTTT.

This chain links TRBV4-1 with TRBJ1-2; TRBD1 is a possible D gene (5 bases). Germline V gives CDR1 MGHRA, CDR2 YSYEKL. V was shortened by 0 bases and J by 5 bases, with 19 bases between the two germline ends. This CDR3 is 17 amino acids long. The CDR3 nucleotides read TGCGCCAGCAGCCAAGATTGGATGCTTGTTGGGACTTATGGCTACACCTTC. This encodes CASSQDWMLVGTYGYTF.

The chain recombines TRBV7-2 with TRBJ1-3; D ambiguous. This CDR3 comprises 15 residues. V was trimmed by 1 base and J by 0 bases, leaving 7 bases between them. The germline CDR1 and CDR2 sequences are SGHTA and FQGNSA. The CDR3 DNA is TGTGCCAGCAGCTTAGGTCCGAGCTCTGGAAACACCATATATTTT. As protein: CASSLGPSSGNTIYF.

This rearrangement joins TRBV9 to TRBJ2-1; D gene unclear. The CDR3 sequence is 15 residues long. V was shortened by 3 bases and J by 0 bases, with 10 bases between the two germline ends. The V gene's germline CDR1 is SGDLS and CDR2 YYNGEE. The CDR3 spells CASSATTSSYNEQFF. DNA of the CDR3: TGTGCCAGCAGCGCGACAACCTCCTCCTACAATGAGCAGTTCTTC.

This clone was seen just once. V usage is TRBV2 and J usage is TRBJ1-1; a weak D match, TRBD1 (5 bases). This CDR3 is 14 amino acids long. Trimming removed 7 bases from V and 4 bases from J, with 16 bases in between. Germline V lookup: CDR1 SNHLY, CDR2 FYNNEI. CDR3 sequence (DNA): TGTGCCAGCAATTGGGACCCCCAGGGCACTGAAGCTTTCTTT. Translating it yields CASNWDPQGTEAFF.

The genes are TRBV5-1 and TRBJ2-2, with 8 bases fitting TRBD2. In germline, CDR1 is SGHRS, CDR2 YFSETQ. The V and J ends lost 4 bases and 6 bases, in that order; junction bases with no gene match: 26. This CDR3 region has 21 residues. As DNA, the CDR3 is TGCGCCAGCAGCACAACAGGGAAGGCTTGGTTGGCGGGAGGCGAATCCGGGGAGCTGTTTTTT. Translating gives CASSTTGKAWLAGGESGELFF.

Concerning this clone itself: One end of the junction is discordant with germline, which a read error may explain. The V gene is TRBV30, the J gene TRBJ1-5; tentatively, D is TRBD1 (5 bases). This CDR3 comprises 14 residues. The germline CDR1 and CDR2 sequences are GTSNPN and SVGIG (reference sequence). The CDR3 bases are TGTGCCTGGAGTGGGGGGGTTAGCGATCAGCCCCAGCATTTT. Its protein product is CAWSGGVSDQPQHF.

This CDR3 is CASLRQGANQPQHF. The CDR3 DNA reads as TGTGCCAGCTTGCGACAGGGGGCAAATCAGCCCCAGCATTTT. The chain uses TRBV19 and TRBJ1-5; 10 bases match TRBD1. The CDR3 runs 14 residues. With 9 bases clipped from V and 4 bases from J, the junction kept 6 bases outside the gene matches. The germline gives CDR1 LNHDA, CDR2 SQIVND (reference sequence).

The chain is built from TRBV7-3 and TRBJ1-2; 9 bases are a match to TRBD1. The CDR3 is made up of 13 amino acids. V lost 5 bases to trimming and J lost 6 bases; unmatched junction nucleotides: 4. Germline V CDR1 and CDR2: SGHTA, FQGTGA. The DNA for the CDR3 is TGTGCCAGCAGCCCGGGGACAGGGCATGGCTACACCTTC. As protein: CASSPGTGHGYTF.

The chain joins TRBV5-5 to TRBJ2-7; 9 bases line up with TRBD1. Germline V gene data show CDR1 as SGHKS and CDR2 as YYEKEE (reference sequence). The CDR3 length is 15 residues. J lost 0 bases, V lost 2 bases, and 3 bases had no gene match. The CDR3 loop reads CASSFDRGSSYEQYF. CDR3 sequence (DNA): TGTGCCAGCAGCTTCGACAGGGGGAGCTCCTACGAGCAGTACTTC.